Below, 27 T cell receptor beta chains from the same sample are listed, as sequenced in a study of blood T cell repertoires in COVID-19. Clones were read by immunoSEQ multiplex PCR, and TCRdb kept only the in-frame ones, dropping some. Of about 180,000 clones in the sample, 79% were seen once. Material: peripheral blood. The receptors were sampled from a woman aged 60-75 years with COVID-19, enrolled during active disease.

V usage is TRBV27 and J usage is TRBJ2-2; TRBD2 is a possible D gene (5 bases). Trimming removed 2 bases at V and 3 bases at J, with 16 bases between. Germline values: CDR1 MNHEY, CDR2 SMNVEV (reference sequence). The CDR3 runs 17 residues. The CDR3 loop is CASSLRLSRAYTGELFF. The CDR3, as DNA: TGTGCCAGCAGTTTACGACTCTCGCGGGCCTACACCGGGGAGCTGTTTTTT.

The V call is TRBV7-3, the J call TRBJ2-3, with D possibly matching TRBD2 (5 bases). The germline V gene has CDR1 SGHTA and CDR2 FQGTGA. The CDR3 totals 14 residues. Trimming removed 6 bases at V and 4 bases at J, with 14 bases between. Written as DNA, the CDR3 is TGTGCCAGCAGTCCACGGGAATCTCCAGATACGCAGTATTTT. Amino acid sequence: CASSPRESPDTQYF.

This chain links TRBV7-2 with TRBJ2-3, with 10 bases that match TRBD2. Trimming took 4 bases from V and 2 from J; bases not matched to a gene: 9. The length of the CDR3 is 17 residues. Germline loops: CDR1 SGHTA, CDR2 FQGNSA. The CDR3 DNA reads as TGTGCCAGCAGCTCCACCCCGGGACTAGCGTACACAGATACGCAGTATTTT. This encodes CASSSTPGLAYTDTQYF.

V is TRBV3-1 (or the pseudogene TRBV3-2) and J is TRBJ2-1, with D hard to call. The CDR3 is 15 residues long. Trimming stripped 0 bases from V and 0 bases from J, with 6 bases between. Germline-derived CDR1 and CDR2 are LGHDT and YNNKEL (reference sequence). CDR3 sequence (DNA): TGTGCCAGCAGCCAAGACATGAGCTCCTACAATGAGCAGTTCTTC. Translation gives CASSQDMSSYNEQFF.

The chain couples TRBV10-3 to TRBJ2-3, with TRBD2 matching 7 bases. The CDR3 sequence is 13 residues long. Germline CDR1 reads ENHRY; CDR2 reads SYGVKD. V trimming: 10 bases; J trimming: 1 base; junction bases outside the gene matches: 5. CDR3 DNA: TGTGCCACCTTGGCGGGGGGCACAGATACGCAGTATTTT. This encodes CATLAGGTDTQYF.

This sequence joins TRBV6-5 and TRBJ2-1; unclear D gene. The CDR3 loop spans 14 amino acids. Trimming cost V 6 bases and J 9 bases, with 18 bases left between them. Germline lookup yields CDR1 MNHEY and CDR2 SVGAGI. CDR3 protein: CASRPPIDIGEQFF. CDR3 sequence (DNA): TGTGCCAGCAGGCCGCCTATCGATATTGGTGAGCAGTTCTTC.

This chain joins TRBV12-3 or TRBV12-4 and TRBJ1-2, with a weak D call TRBD1 (6 bases). This CDR3 contains 13 residues. V dropped 6 bases and J dropped 7 bases, with 15 bases sitting between them. CDR3 DNA: TGTGCCAGCAGGTTCCAGGGGACCGGTGGCTACACCTTC. Its translation is CASRFQGTGGYTF.

This clone was picked up many times. At the DNA level, this CDR3 is encoded by other sequences in the same sample as well. The V and J genes are TRBV3-1 (or the pseudogene TRBV3-2) and TRBJ2-7, with D uncertain. The CDR3 is 15 residues long. The germline V and J ends were trimmed by 1 base and 2 bases, with 12 bases remaining between them. Germline V gene sequence: CDR1 LGHDT, CDR2 YNNKEL (reference sequence). The CDR3 nucleotides read TGTGCCAGCAGCCAAGGTTGGCAGGCGACCTACGAGCAGTACTTC. Its translation: CASSQGWQATYEQYF.

The V call is TRBV11-2, the J call TRBJ2-5; the match to TRBD2 covers 10 bases. Germline CDR1 is SGHAT and CDR2 is FQNNGV. The trim removed 5 bases at V and 6 bases at J, leaving 9 bases unmatched. CDR3 length: 15 residues. The CDR3 DNA sequence: TGTGCCAGCAGCCTGGGAGCGGGGGGGCCACAGACCCAGTACTTC. Translation: CASSLGAGGPQTQYF.

The table lists this clone with a few counts. This chain connects TRBV20-1 to TRBJ2-7, with 13 nucleotides matching TRBD2. The CDR3 has 15 residues. CDR1 and CDR2 (germline): DFQATT, SNEGSKA (reference sequence). V gave up 6 bases and J gave up 2 bases; unmatched junction bases: 7. The CDR3 reads CSASGTSGTTYEQYF. CDR3 bases: TGCAGTGCCAGTGGGACTAGCGGGACGACCTACGAGCAGTACTTC.

Here the CDR3 reads CASSLVTSGKSEQYF. CDR3 coding DNA: TGTGCCAGCAGCTTAGTAACTAGCGGGAAGTCCGAGCAGTACTTC. The V call is TRBV7-9, the J call TRBJ2-7; TRBD2 matches at 10 bases. Trimming removed 1 base from V and 6 bases from J; junction bases left unmatched: 6. This CDR3 contains 15 residues. CDR1 SEHNR and CDR2 FQNEAQ come from the germline V gene (reference sequence).

V gene TRBV7-9 combines with J gene TRBJ2-1; 7 bases are a match to TRBD2. CDR3 size: 16 residues. V shed 4 bases, J shed 0 bases, and the junction held 6 bases outside the gene matches. Germline V CDR1 and CDR2: SEHNR, FQNEAQ (reference sequence). CDR3: CASSSWEGSSYNEQFF. CDR3 in DNA: TGTGCCAGCAGCTCGTGGGAGGGAAGCTCCTACAATGAGCAGTTCTTC.

J is TRBJ2-2 and V is TRBV5-4; 13 nucleotides match TRBD2. The germline V gene has CDR1 SGHNT and CDR2 YYREEE (reference sequence). The CDR3 is 16 amino acids. With V trimmed by 4 bases and J by 6 bases, 6 bases remained unmatched. The CDR3 loop is CASSPRTSGGSGELFF. CDR3 in DNA: TGTGCCAGCAGCCCCAGGACTAGCGGGGGATCCGGGGAGCTGTTTTTT.

This chain joins TRBV30 and TRBJ1-6, with TRBD1 matching 9 bases. The CDR3 is made up of 15 amino acids. V lost 1 base and J lost 9; bases outside the gene matches: 7. Germline CDR1 GTSNPN, CDR2 SVGIG (reference sequence). CDR3 coding DNA: TGTGCCTGGAGTGGGTTGGACAGGGGAGGTTCACCCCTCCACTTT. Translating gives CAWSGLDRGGSPLHF.

This rearrangement joins TRBV29-1 to TRBJ1-3, with 9 bases lining up with TRBD1. Per germline, CDR1 SQVTM and CDR2 ANQGSEA. With V trimmed by 6 bases and J by 8 bases, 5 bases remained unmatched. The CDR3 extends over 12 amino acids. The CDR3 is CSVGTGRDTIYF. The CDR3 nucleotides read TGCAGCGTGGGGACAGGGCGGGACACCATATATTTT. Drawing the rest from reference TRBV29-1 and TRBJ1-3, the complete variable domain is SAVISQKPSRDICQRGTSLTIQCQVDSQVTMMFWYRQQPGQSLTLIATANQGSEATYESGFVIDKFPISRPNLTFSTLTVSNMSPEDSSIYLCSVGTGRDTIYFGEGSWLTVV.

The chain combines TRBV11-2 with TRBJ2-1, with 8 bases that match TRBD2. Per the germline V gene, CDR1 is SGHAT and CDR2 is FQNNGV. This CDR3 region has 17 residues. V lost 1 base and J lost 2; bases outside the gene matches: 7. CDR3 nucleotides: TGTGCCAGCAGCTTAGGTAGACGGGGGGGTACCTACAATGAGCAGTTCTTC. Translation: CASSLGRRGGTYNEQFF.

The chain is built from TRBV7-8 and TRBJ2-7; TRBD2 might be the D (5 bases). This CDR3 region has 13 residues. Germline lookup yields CDR1 SGHVS and CDR2 FQNEAQ. V lost 0 bases and J lost 6, with 9 bases in between. The CDR3 DNA follows: TGTGCCAGCAGCTTAGCAGGAGGAGCCGAGCAGTACTTC. This codes for CASSLAGGAEQYF.

This clone was picked up a small number of times. V is TRBV4-3 and J is TRBJ2-1, with 9 nucleotides matching TRBD2. The V gene's germline CDR1 is LGHNA and CDR2 YSLEER. Trimming took 4 bases from V and 3 from J; bases not matched to a gene: 4. CDR3 size: 15 residues. The DNA of the CDR3 is TGCGCCAGCAGCCCTAGACTAGCGGACTACAATGAGCAGTTCTTC. This encodes CASSPRLADYNEQFF.

This chain joins TRBV4-3 and TRBJ2-7, with 9 bases aligning to TRBD1. The junction had 7 bases not matched to a gene; V was cut back by 1 base and J by 6 bases. The CDR3 runs 15 residues. Germline V gene data show CDR1 as LGHNA and CDR2 as YSLEER. CDR3 sequence reads: CASSQVRQGQGEQYF. CDR3 in DNA: TGCGCCAGCAGCCAAGTCAGACAGGGACAGGGCGAGCAGTACTTC.

This clone appeared a single time. This rearrangement joins TRBV5-1 to TRBJ2-3, with 14 bases identical to TRBD2. CDR1 and CDR2 (germline): SGHRS, YFSETQ. This CDR3 is built from 18 residues. The J segment lost 0 bases and the V segment lost 3 bases, leaving 6 bases of the junction unmatched. Written as DNA, the CDR3 is TGCGCCAGCAGCTCTGGACTAGCGGGGGGTTTGAGCACAGATACGCAGTATTTT. It specifies CASSSGLAGGLSTDTQYF.

V gene TRBV6-2 or TRBV6-3 combines with J gene TRBJ1-1, with D possibly matching TRBD1 (5 bases). Per germline, CDR1 MNHEY and CDR2 SVGEGT. The V and J ends lost 2 bases and 0 bases respectively, with 10 bases between them. The CDR3 has 15 residues. This CDR3 reads CASSYNAGMNTEAFF. CDR3 DNA sequence: TGTGCCAGCAGTTACAACGCAGGGATGAACACTGAAGCTTTCTTT.

This chain connects TRBV30 to TRBJ2-3; possibly TRBD1 for D (6 bases). Germline lookup yields CDR1 GTSNPN and CDR2 SVGIG (reference sequence). Trimming stripped 3 bases from V and 0 bases from J, with 10 bases between. The CDR3 extends over 14 amino acids. The CDR3 here is CAWRWGPSTDTQYF. CDR3 sequence (DNA): TGTGCCTGGAGATGGGGGCCTAGCACAGATACGCAGTATTTT.

This chain joins TRBV27 and TRBJ1-3; weak D call: TRBD1 (6 bases). Trimming left V 2 bases short and J 3 bases short, with 8 bases between. This CDR3 has 14 residues. Germline values: CDR1 MNHEY, CDR2 SMNVEV (reference sequence). For the CDR3, the DNA is TGTGCCAGCAGTTTAATAGGGGGTGGAAACACCATATATTTT. As protein: CASSLIGGGNTIYF.

This chain connects TRBV19 to TRBJ2-7; D might be TRBD1 (5 bases). This CDR3 has 11 amino acids. Germline-derived CDR1 and CDR2 are LNHDA and SQIVND (reference sequence). Trimming took off 10 bases at V and 5 bases at J, with 12 bases between the two ends. The CDR3: CATSSGNEQYV. CDR3 DNA sequence: TGTGCCACCTCCTCAGGGAACGAGCAGTACGTC.

The V and J genes are TRBV20-1 and TRBJ1-5; 8 nucleotides align to TRBD1. There are 13 residues in the CDR3. Germline assignment: CDR1 DFQATT and CDR2 SNEGSKA (reference sequence). With 3 bases clipped from V and 5 bases from J, the junction kept 3 bases outside the gene matches. This chain's CDR3 is CSASDRGHQPQHF. CDR3 coding DNA: TGCAGTGCTAGTGACAGGGGACATCAGCCCCAGCATTTT.

This clone appeared once. The chain links TRBV7-8 to TRBJ2-6; weak D call: TRBD1 (5 bases). Germline CDR1 and CDR2: SGHVS and FQNEAQ. This CDR3 is 15 amino acids long. Trimming removed 5 bases at V and 0 bases at J, with 8 bases between. The CDR3 sequence is CASSTDSSGANVLTF. The CDR3 region has the DNA TGTGCCAGCAGCACCGACAGCTCTGGGGCCAACGTCCTGACTTTC.

The chain carries TRBV18 and TRBJ2-1; 7 nucleotides line up with TRBD2. Germline CDR1 reads KGHSH; CDR2 reads LQKENI. V dropped 0 bases and J dropped 5; count of bases not matched to a gene: 7. The CDR3 loop spans 16 amino acids. CDR3 in amino acids: CASSPPQGGRDNEQFF. The CDR3 bases are TGTGCCAGCTCACCACCGCAGGGAGGGAGGGACAATGAGCAGTTCTTC.